This T cell receptor (beta chain) was identified in a study of human T cells and chemical hapten exposure (dated by TCRdb to the early 2020s). For context, the study as a whole: For sensitization, 2% DPC in acetone was applied to a 2 cm by 2 cm area of upper inner arm skin. Under 30 alopecia patients gave blood for TCR sequencing at one to four time points (pre-sensitization, 2, 6 and 24 weeks). Peripheral blood TCR repertoire changes were tracked in vivo in alopecia patients during primary and secondary sensitization to the hapten diphenylcyclopropenone (DPC). Blood samples were taken from patients before sensitization (week 0) and at 2, 6 and about 24 weeks after DPC sensitization. Weekly therapeutic DPC doses were additionally applied to the scalp of patients throughout the roughly 24-week study period. The mostly female patient cohort included alopecia areata with under or over 50% scalp involvement, alopecia totalis and alopecia universalis. Libraries were pooled for sequencing, and variation in per-sample TCR yields was attributed mainly to small differences in library volumes within the pool. Patch testing on the upper back used Finn chambers containing 0.01% DPC, with scoring done after 6 days according to International Contact Dermatitis Research Group standards. Beyond this particular receptor, the publication reports: Significantly more large CDR3 similarity clusters were formed by expanded TCRs than by pre-sensitization or healthy control sets, consistent with antigen-driven responses. All patients had alopecia, a presumed autoimmune disease, so their immune response might differ from that of healthy individuals. The number of TCRs above 1 in 1000 frequency did not change with DPC sensitization; there was no evidence of global repertoire structure alterations. The number of PT1 expanded TCRs positively correlated with patch test score, significant at thresholds 8, 16 and 32 but not 4. Repeated subsampling changed both the strength of the expansion versus patch-test correlation and the threshold at which the correlation became significant.

This clonotype was seen more than once but under ten times. Its target antigen remains unknown. One base away there is no much larger clone; base qualities are not given. Read against the paper, the sample's time point label means: patch test 3, about 24 weeks after DPC sensitization. Explained via the paper, the treatment or condition label denotes: therapeutic diphenylcyclopropenone sensitization with weekly scalp DPC. Blood at each patch-test visit was drawn before the patch test was applied. Patients were eligible if aged 18 to 70, diagnosed with alopecia and judged suitable for DPC therapy, and pregnant patients were excluded. Unfractionated whole blood was collected in Tempus Blood RNA tubes, and total RNA was extracted from that blood. The trim is 0 bases for V and 8 bases for J, with a gap of 7 bases between the germline ends. The CDR3, cysteine through phenylalanine, is 12 amino acids long. The entry retains the CDR3 DNA only, 36 bases that are in frame from base 1. Reading the germline V gene gives CDR1 MNHEY and CDR2 SVGAGI.

The library was obtained by RACE. TCRdb lists the instrument as NextSeq 500. During library preparation, unique molecular identifiers were attached to individual cDNA molecules so that TCRs could be counted quantitatively and reproducibly. For every blood RNA sample, sequencing covered both the TCR alpha and TCR beta chains. In the source study's methods: A median of around 96,000 TCRs per sample was observed, with a range of 23,224 to 690,600. V, J and CDR3 annotation of the TCR reads was performed with the Decombinator software suite. Every sample was subsampled to the same number of TCRs (28,000) for the PS versus PT1 abundance plots. Expanded TCRs were defined as absent before sensitization and observed at least eight times at the 2-week time point. Clones were called with MiXCR by TCRdb after fastp trimmed the public reads at Q25, and only in-frame beta chains were retained. Every distinct CDR3 protein forms one entry, paired with its most common genes and DNA. TCRdb's processing, not the study's, gives the V and J calls here. The sample records under 130,000 distinct CDR3 sequences, approximately 36% of which are singletons. About 2.7% of the sample lies in the top ten.

The TCR was taken from a man in his forties with alopecia areata. Some clones in this sample may be carry-over from other donors' samples. Material: whole blood, obtained in connection with sensitization to the hapten diphenylcyclopropenone (DPC). The V gene is TRBV6-5 and the J gene is TRBJ1-1, with the D gene not clear enough to name. The DNA reads as follows: TGTGCCAGCAGTTACTCGAAACAGGAAGCTTTCTTT. The resulting protein is CASSYSKQEAFF.